The 2 T cell receptor beta chains below come from one sample, sequenced in a study of blood T cell repertoires in COVID-19. Sequencing was performed with immunoSEQ multiplex PCR; in TCRdb, only in-frame clones are kept and a portion is missing. The sample holds some 69,000 clones; roughly 79% are singletons and the top ten take roughly 20%. Sample: peripheral blood. The receptor set was obtained from a woman between 65 and 79 years old with acute or convalescent COVID-19.

J is TRBJ1-1 and V is TRBV7-2, with TRBD1 matching over 10 bases. The V segment lost 6 bases and the J segment 0 bases; nucleotides outside the gene matches: 4. The CDR3 has 15 amino acids. Germline V lookup: CDR1 SGHTA, CDR2 FQGNSA. The CDR3 loop reads CASRDRGGVNTEAFF. The CDR3 coding sequence is TGTGCCAGCAGGGACAGGGGGGGGGTGAACACTGAAGCTTTCTTT.

This chain uses TRBV7-3 with TRBJ2-3, with D possibly matching TRBD2 (6 bases). The germline gives CDR1 SGHTA, CDR2 FQGTGA. This CDR3 contains 14 residues. Deletions cut 4 bases from V and 6 bases from J, with 14 bases between. The CDR3, as DNA: TGTGCCAGCAGCTCGGGAGCTATGGGTGATACGCAGTATTTT. Amino acids: CASSSGAMGDTQYF.